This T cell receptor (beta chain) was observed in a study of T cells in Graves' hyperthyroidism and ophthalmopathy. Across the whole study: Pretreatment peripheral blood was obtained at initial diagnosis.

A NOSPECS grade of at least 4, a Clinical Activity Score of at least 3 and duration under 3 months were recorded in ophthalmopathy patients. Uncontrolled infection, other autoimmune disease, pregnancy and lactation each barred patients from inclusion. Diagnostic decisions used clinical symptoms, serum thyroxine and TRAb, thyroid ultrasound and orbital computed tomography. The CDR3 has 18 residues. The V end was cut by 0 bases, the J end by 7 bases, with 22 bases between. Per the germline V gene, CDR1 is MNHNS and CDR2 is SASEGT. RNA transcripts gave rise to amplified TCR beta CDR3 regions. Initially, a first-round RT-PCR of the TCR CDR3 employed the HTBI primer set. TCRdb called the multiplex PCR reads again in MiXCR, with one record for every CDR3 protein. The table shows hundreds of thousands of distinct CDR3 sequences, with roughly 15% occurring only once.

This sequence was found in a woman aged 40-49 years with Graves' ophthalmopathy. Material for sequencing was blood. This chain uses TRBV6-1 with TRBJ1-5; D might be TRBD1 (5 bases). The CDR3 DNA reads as TGTGCCAGCAGTGAAGCGGGACTAGCGGGAGGGTACGGCCAGCCCCAGCATTTT. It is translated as CASSEAGLAGGYGQPQHF.